This TCR beta chain was found in a study of post-analysis software for immune sequencing data. Whole-study findings and limits: In multiple sclerosis, normalized Chao1 diversity was significantly below that of controls. By F measure, samples from a shared preparation batch strongly co-clustered. In patients, TRBV5-6, TRBV5-1 and TRBV20-1 belonged to roughly five TRBV segments found more frequently than in controls.

As for this clonotype: What it recognizes is unknown.

Carried by the TCR beta cDNA libraries were unique molecular identifiers. Via MiXCR, TCRdb re-called the PCR reads, giving one row per CDR3 protein. The table has about 540,000 distinct CDR3 sequences, around a third seen once. V gave up 3 bases and J gave up 3 bases, with 9 bases separating them. CDR1 and CDR2 (germline): MDHEN, SYDVKM. This CDR3 comprises 14 residues. The receptor comes from a girl aged 2-17 years with multiple sclerosis. The chain recombines TRBV28 with TRBJ2-1; D unclear. Material: blood. The CDR3 nucleotides are TGTGCCAGCAGTTTGGTCGGAAACTACAATGAGCAGTTCTTC. Residues: CASSLVGNYNEQFF.